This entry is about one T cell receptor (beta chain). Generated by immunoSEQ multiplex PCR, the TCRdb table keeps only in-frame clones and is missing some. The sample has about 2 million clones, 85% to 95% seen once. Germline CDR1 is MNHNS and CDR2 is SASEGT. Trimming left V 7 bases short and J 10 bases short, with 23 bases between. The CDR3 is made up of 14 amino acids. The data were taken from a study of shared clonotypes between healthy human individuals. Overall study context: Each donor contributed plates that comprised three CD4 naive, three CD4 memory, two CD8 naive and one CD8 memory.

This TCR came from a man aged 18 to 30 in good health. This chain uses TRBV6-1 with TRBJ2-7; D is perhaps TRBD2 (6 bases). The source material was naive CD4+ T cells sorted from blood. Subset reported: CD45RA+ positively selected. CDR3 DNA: TGTGCCAGCAAGTCTAATTTAGGAGGGGATGGTCAGTACTTC. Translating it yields CASKSNLGGDGQYF.